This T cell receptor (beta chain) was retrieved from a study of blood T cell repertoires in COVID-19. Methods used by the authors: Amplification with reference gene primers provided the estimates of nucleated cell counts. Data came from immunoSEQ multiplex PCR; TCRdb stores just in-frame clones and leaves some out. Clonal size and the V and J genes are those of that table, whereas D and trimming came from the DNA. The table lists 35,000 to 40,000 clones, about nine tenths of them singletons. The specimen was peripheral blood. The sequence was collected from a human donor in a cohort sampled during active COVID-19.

In DNA, the CDR3 is TGCGCCAGCAGCTTCCGGGGGGCGGACGGGGAGCTGTTTTTT. It codes for CASSFRGADGELFF. The rearrangement uses TRBV5-1 and TRBJ2-2; D perhaps matches TRBD2 (7 bases). The CDR3 loop spans 14 amino acids. The germline V and J ends were trimmed by 2 bases and 7 bases, with 12 bases remaining between them. Germline CDR1 SGHRS, CDR2 YFSETQ.